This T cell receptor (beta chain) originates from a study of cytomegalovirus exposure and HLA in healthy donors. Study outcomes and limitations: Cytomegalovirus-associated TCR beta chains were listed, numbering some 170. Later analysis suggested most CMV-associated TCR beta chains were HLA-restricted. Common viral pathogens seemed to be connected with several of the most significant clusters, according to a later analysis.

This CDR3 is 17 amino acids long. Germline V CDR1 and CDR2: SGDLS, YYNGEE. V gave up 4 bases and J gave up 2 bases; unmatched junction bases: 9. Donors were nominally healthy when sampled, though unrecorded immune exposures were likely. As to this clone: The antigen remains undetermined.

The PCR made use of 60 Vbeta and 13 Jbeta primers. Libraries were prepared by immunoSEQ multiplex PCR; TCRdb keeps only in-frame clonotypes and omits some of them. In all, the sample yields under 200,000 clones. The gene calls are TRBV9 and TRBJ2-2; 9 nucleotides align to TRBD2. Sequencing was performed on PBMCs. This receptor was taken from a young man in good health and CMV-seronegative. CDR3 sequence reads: CASSPPGGRGNTGELFF. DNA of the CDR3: TGTGCCAGCAGCCCTCCGGGCGGGAGGGGTAACACCGGGGAGCTGTTTTTT. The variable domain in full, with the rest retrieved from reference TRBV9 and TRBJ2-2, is DSGVTQTPKHLITATGQRVTLRCSPRSGDLSVYWYQQSLDQGLQFLIQYYNGEERAKGNILERFSAQQFPDLHSELNLSSLELGDSALYFCASSPPGGRGNTGELFFGEGSRLTVL.